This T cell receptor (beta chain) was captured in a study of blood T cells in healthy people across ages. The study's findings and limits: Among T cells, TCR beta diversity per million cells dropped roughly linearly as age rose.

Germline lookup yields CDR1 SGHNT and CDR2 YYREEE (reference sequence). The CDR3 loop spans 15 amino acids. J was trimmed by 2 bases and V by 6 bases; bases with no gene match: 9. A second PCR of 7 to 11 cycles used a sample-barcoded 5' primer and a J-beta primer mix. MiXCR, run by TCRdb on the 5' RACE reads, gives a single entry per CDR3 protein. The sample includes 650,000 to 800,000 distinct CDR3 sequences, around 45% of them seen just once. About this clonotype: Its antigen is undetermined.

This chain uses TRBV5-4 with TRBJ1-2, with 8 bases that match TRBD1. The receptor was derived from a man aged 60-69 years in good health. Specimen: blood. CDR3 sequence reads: CASNPGDRINYGYTF. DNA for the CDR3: TGTGCCAGCAACCCAGGGGACAGGATAAACTATGGCTACACCTTC.